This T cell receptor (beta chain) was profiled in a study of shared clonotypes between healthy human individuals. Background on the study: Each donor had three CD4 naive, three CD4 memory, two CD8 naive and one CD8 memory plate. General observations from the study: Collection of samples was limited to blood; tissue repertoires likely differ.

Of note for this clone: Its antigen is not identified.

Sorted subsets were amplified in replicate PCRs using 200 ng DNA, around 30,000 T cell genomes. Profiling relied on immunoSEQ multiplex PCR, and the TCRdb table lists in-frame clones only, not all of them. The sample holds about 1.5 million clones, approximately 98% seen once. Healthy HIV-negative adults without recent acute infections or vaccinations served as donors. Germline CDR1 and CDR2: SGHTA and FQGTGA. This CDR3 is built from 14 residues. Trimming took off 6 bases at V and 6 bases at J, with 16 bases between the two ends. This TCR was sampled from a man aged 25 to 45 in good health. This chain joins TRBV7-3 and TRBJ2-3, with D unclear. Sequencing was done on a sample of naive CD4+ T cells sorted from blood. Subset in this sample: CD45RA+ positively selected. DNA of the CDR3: TGTGCCAGCAGTTCTATGCCCTTATCGGATACGCAGTATTTT. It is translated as CASSSMPLSDTQYF.